One sample yielded the 28 T cell receptor beta chains listed below, sequenced in a study of cytomegalovirus exposure and HLA in healthy donors. PCR used 60 Vbeta primers and 13 Jbeta primers. Produced via immunoSEQ multiplex PCR; TCRdb's table is partial and in-frame only. The table shows 200,000 to 250,000 clones, with around 89% occurring only once. Input material: PBMCs. The receptors stem from a woman aged 18-35 years in good health and CMV-seronegative.

Turning to this clone: Germline and junction disagree at one end, which may indicate a read error. For the CDR3, the DNA is TGTGCCAGCAGCCCCAGATTGGGTGGTTCGGGGGTGTACAATGAGCAGCTCTTC. This encodes CASSPRLGGSGVYNEQLF. The J gene is TRBJ2-1, the V gene TRBV4-2, with a possible D match to TRBD2 (6 bases). The CDR3 sequence is 18 residues long. Per germline, CDR1 LGHNA and CDR2 YNFKEQ.

As to this clone: Different DNA sequences within this sample yield the same CDR3. The chain links TRBV2 to TRBJ1-1; 9 bases map to TRBD1. The V segment lost 5 bases and the J segment 11 bases; nucleotides outside the gene matches: 9. Germline V CDR1 and CDR2: SNHLY, FYNNEI. The CDR3 covers 13 residues. DNA for the CDR3: TGTGCCAGCAGTCGGGACAGGGCCCTGAGGGCTTTCTTT. This codes for CASSRDRALRAFF.

The chain couples TRBV11-2 to TRBJ2-2; D might be TRBD1 (5 bases). V dropped 0 bases and J dropped 7 bases, with 9 bases sitting between them. Per germline, CDR1 SGHAT and CDR2 FQNNGV. The CDR3 sequence is 14 residues long. For the CDR3, the DNA is TGTGCCAGCAGCTTAGATCGCAGGGTCGGGGAGCTGTTTTTT. This encodes CASSLDRRVGELFF.

This clone showed up just a few times. The V gene is TRBV27, the J gene TRBJ1-1; possible D gene TRBD1, 5 bases. This CDR3 has 14 amino acids. CDR1 and CDR2 from the germline V gene are MNHEY and SMNVEV (reference sequence). Trimming shortened V by 7 bases and J by 5 bases, and 17 bases separated the two germline ends. Here the CDR3 reads CASKPGGVGTEAFF. The DNA of the CDR3 is TGTGCCAGCAAGCCCGGGGGGGTAGGTACTGAAGCTTTCTTT.

This chain connects TRBV29-1 to TRBJ2-3, with 9 bases fitting TRBD1. The length of the CDR3 is 14 residues. Germline V CDR1 and CDR2: SQVTM, ANQGSEA. The J segment lost 5 bases and the V segment lost 4 bases, leaving 7 bases of the junction unmatched. The CDR3 loop is CSVGDRGKGDTQYF. The CDR3 DNA reads as TGCAGCGTTGGAGACAGGGGGAAAGGAGATACGCAGTATTTT.

With regard to this clone: The junction and the germline gene differ at one end; a read error may be behind it. Other DNA sequences in this specimen translate into the identical CDR3. The chain uses TRBV28 and TRBJ1-5; 11 nucleotides align to TRBD1. The CDR3 loop spans 17 amino acids. Germline V gene lookup returns CDR1 MDHEN and CDR2 SYDVKM. CDR3 bases: TGTGCTAGCAGTTTCGTACTCGGGACAGGGGGAGGTCAGCCCCAGCATTTT. Translated: CASSFVLGTGGGQPQHF.

The V gene is TRBV5-6, the J gene TRBJ2-5; 7 bases line up with TRBD1. Germline V CDR1 and CDR2: SGHDT, YYEEEE. The CDR3 totals 15 residues. V shed 6 bases and J 2 bases; nucleotides not matched to a gene: 10. CDR3 in DNA: TGTGCCAGCACCATAGCCGGGACAGTACAAGAGACCCAGTACTTC. It codes for CASTIAGTVQETQYF.

This rearrangement joins TRBV25-1 to TRBJ2-1, with D perhaps matching TRBD2 (5 bases). V was clipped by 0 bases and J by 1 base, with 7 bases between them. Looked up from germline, CDR1 is MGHDK and CDR2 is SYGVNS. The CDR3 is 15 amino acids. CDR3 nucleotide sequence: TGTGCCAGCAGTGAATATGGGGAGTCCTACAATGAGCAGTTCTTC. This sequence encodes CASSEYGESYNEQFF.

This rearrangement joins TRBV29-1 to TRBJ2-7, with 10 bases that match TRBD1. The CDR3 covers 13 residues. CDR1 and CDR2 from the germline V gene are SQVTM and ANQGSEA. J gave up 1 base and V 6 bases, and 3 bases lay outside the gene matches. The CDR3 nucleotides are TGCAGCGTACCGGGACAGGGGTCCTACGAGCAGTACTTC. This encodes CSVPGQGSYEQYF.

The V and J genes are TRBV7-2 and TRBJ1-4; D not resolved. This CDR3 region has 13 residues. V was shortened by 5 bases and J by 8 bases, with 12 bases between the two germline ends. The germline CDR1 and CDR2 sequences are SGHTA and FQGNSA. For the CDR3, the DNA is TGTGCCAGCAGCCCGCGGCCGGTGGAAAAACTGTTTTTT. This translates into CASSPRPVEKLFF. Full variable domain (remainder filled in from reference TRBV7-2 and TRBJ1-4): GAGVSQSPSNKVTEKGKDVELRCDPISGHTALYWYRQSLGQGLEFLIYFQGNSAPDKSGLPSDRFSAERTGGSVSTLTIQRTQQEDSAVYLCASSPRPVEKLFFGSGTQLSVL.

The chain links TRBV19 to TRBJ2-1, with 10 bases identical to TRBD2. The CDR3 runs 15 residues. CDR1 is LNHDA, CDR2 SQIVND, per germline (reference sequence). With V trimmed by 4 bases and J by 5 bases, 5 bases remained unmatched. The CDR3 region is CASSNLAGANNEQFF. The CDR3 DNA is TGTGCCAGTAGTAACCTAGCGGGGGCTAACAATGAGCAGTTCTTC.

The chain uses TRBV11-2 and TRBJ2-7, with 12 bases matching TRBD2. With 1 base clipped from V and 7 bases from J, the junction kept 8 bases outside the gene matches. CDR1 SGHAT and CDR2 FQNNGV come from the germline V gene. The CDR3 length is 16 residues. The CDR3 DNA reads as TGTGCCAGCAGCTTAGCGCAGGCTAGCGGGAGGGGGGAGCAGTACTTC. It specifies CASSLAQASGRGEQYF. The whole variable domain, remainder taken from reference TRBV11-2 and TRBJ2-7, is EAGVAQSPRYKIIEKRQSVAFWCNPISGHATLYWYQQILGQGPKLLIQFQNNGVVDDSQLPKDRFSAERLKGVDSTLKIQPAKLEDSAVYLCASSLAQASGRGEQYFGPGTRLTVT.

The chain uses TRBV30 and TRBJ2-3; tentatively, D is TRBD1 (7 bases). The CDR3 has 16 residues. Per the germline V gene, CDR1 is GTSNPN and CDR2 is SVGIG (reference sequence). V lost 6 bases and J 3 bases, leaving 22 bases between the germline ends. CDR3 residues: CACRAGGSLRTDTQYF. The CDR3 nucleotides read TGTGCCTGTCGAGCAGGGGGGTCCCTTAGAACAGATACGCAGTATTTT. The full variable domain, in which reference TRBV30 and TRBJ2-3 provide the parts outside the CDR3, is SQTIHQWPATLVQPVGSPLSLECTVEGTSNPNLYWYRQAAGRGLQLLFYSVGIGQISSEVPQNLSASRPQDRQFILSSKKLLLSDSGFYLCACRAGGSLRTDTQYFGPGTRLTVL.

The chain is built from TRBV6-5 and TRBJ1-5, with TRBD1 matching 11 bases. V lost 6 bases and J lost 4; bases outside the gene matches: 5. This CDR3 is 15 amino acids long. The germline V gene has CDR1 MNHEY and CDR2 SVGAGI. The CDR3 nucleotides are TGTGCCAGCAGACGGACAGGGGGCGGGAATCAGCCCCAGCATTTT. Translating it yields CASRRTGGGNQPQHF.

The chain employs TRBV4-1 and TRBJ2-7; possibly TRBD2 for D (6 bases). CDR1 and CDR2 (germline): MGHRA, YSYEKL. V dropped 3 bases and J dropped 3 bases, with 15 bases sitting between them. There are 15 residues in the CDR3. CDR3: CASSQGTGGVYEQYF. CDR3 DNA sequence: TGCGCCAGCAGCCAGGGGACCGGGGGAGTCTACGAGCAGTACTTC.

The chain combines TRBV4-3 with TRBJ2-1; the D gene is possibly TRBD2 (5 bases). The germline V and J ends were trimmed by 0 bases and 7 bases, with 19 bases remaining between them. This CDR3 has 17 residues. Germline CDR1 and CDR2: LGHNA and YSLEER. In DNA form, the CDR3 reads TGCGCCAGCAGCCAAGAATTGTTGCCTGAAGGGAGTAATGAGCAGTTCTTC. Its translation: CASSQELLPEGSNEQFF.

V usage is TRBV6-1 and J usage is TRBJ2-3; a weak D match, TRBD1 (6 bases). The CDR3 extends over 14 amino acids. Deletions cut 8 bases from V and 6 bases from J, with 18 bases between. Germline V CDR1 and CDR2: MNHNS, SASEGT. The CDR3 bases are TGTGCCAGCGACCGGGACACCCAAACGGATACGCAGTATTTT. Residues: CASDRDTQTDTQYF.

Concerning this clone: A junction end diverges from the germline sequence, so it may reflect a read error. V gene TRBV2 combines with J gene TRBJ2-3, with TRBD1 identical over 9 bases. The CDR3 is 13 residues long. Per germline, CDR1 SNHLY and CDR2 FYNNEI. Written as DNA, the CDR3 is TGTGTCAGCACGACAGGGGGGGCAGATACGCAGTATTTT. This encodes CVSTTGGADTQYF.

The gene calls are TRBV9 and TRBJ1-3; TRBD1 matches 7 bases. The V segment lost 3 bases and the J segment 0 bases; nucleotides outside the gene matches: 6. The CDR3 contains 16 residues. CDR1 and CDR2 from the germline V gene are SGDLS and YYNGEE. The DNA of the CDR3 is TGTGCCAGCAGCGAGGCAGGGGGGAGCTCTGGAAACACCATATATTTT. Translating it yields CASSEAGGSSGNTIYF.

The chain carries TRBV7-9 and TRBJ1-3, with D unclear. Per germline, CDR1 SEHNR and CDR2 FQNEAQ (reference sequence). This CDR3 comprises 12 residues. Between the trimmed V and J ends, which lost 4 bases and 4 bases, there was a span of 5 bases. The CDR3 nucleotides are TGTGCCAGCAGCTCCCTGGGAAACACCATATATTTT. Protein: CASSSLGNTIYF.

The genes are TRBV14 and TRBJ2-7; possibly TRBD2 for D (6 bases). V lost 1 base to trimming and J lost 3 bases, with 16 bases between them. The CDR3 extends over 16 amino acids. Per germline, CDR1 SGHDN and CDR2 FVKESK. The CDR3 sequence is CASSQVGGSSFYEQYF. The CDR3 DNA sequence: TGTGCCAGCAGCCAAGTGGGAGGCAGTAGCTTCTACGAGCAGTACTTC.

The chain is built from TRBV4-2 and TRBJ2-1; 7 bases agree with TRBD2. The CDR3 is 14 amino acids. Losses at the gene ends were 8 bases for V and 4 bases for J; bases not matched to a gene: 8. Germline CDR1 reads LGHNA; CDR2 reads YNFKEQ. Written as DNA, the CDR3 is TGTGCCAGCGGCCCCAGCGGGAATTACAATGAGCAGTTCTTC. Translated: CASGPSGNYNEQFF.

The chain joins TRBV9 to TRBJ1-1; unclear D gene. Between the trimmed V and J ends, which lost 0 bases and 1 base, there was a span of 7 bases. Germline CDR1 is SGDLS and CDR2 is YYNGEE. The CDR3 spans 14 residues. CDR3 in amino acids: CASSVEPENTEAFF. The CDR3 DNA follows: TGTGCCAGCAGCGTAGAACCAGAGAACACTGAAGCTTTCTTT.

To note about this clone: Other DNA variants within this sample encode the same CDR3. The rearrangement joins TRBV30 to TRBJ2-1; 8 nucleotides agree with TRBD2. Germline loops: CDR1 GTSNPN, CDR2 SVGIG (reference sequence). Losses at the gene ends were 2 bases for V and 6 bases for J; bases not matched to a gene: 9. CDR3 length equals 15 residues. Written as DNA, the CDR3 is TGTGCCTGGAGTTTGGGACTAGACCCCAGCAATGAGCAGTTCTTC. It encodes CAWSLGLDPSNEQFF.

V and J are TRBV5-4 and TRBJ2-1; 9 positions agree with TRBD2. Germline-derived CDR1 and CDR2 are SGHNT and YYREEE (reference sequence). Unmatched junction bases numbered 11, after V lost 4 bases and J lost 9 bases. The CDR3 consists of 15 residues. This CDR3 reads CASSQVASGKSEQFF. CDR3 DNA: TGTGCCAGCAGCCAGGTAGCTAGCGGGAAAAGTGAGCAGTTCTTC.

Note on this clone: At one boundary the junction diverges from the germline segment, which might be a read error. The chain joins TRBV7-9 to TRBJ1-1; D ambiguous. Per germline, CDR1 SEHNR and CDR2 FQNEAQ (reference sequence). The CDR3 sequence is 11 residues long. The DNA of the CDR3 is TGTTCCAGCAGCTCCGGGACTGAAGCTTTCTTT. Translated: CSSSSGTEAFF.

The V and J genes are TRBV6-5 and TRBJ1-1; TRBD1 aligns across 8 bases. This CDR3 has 14 amino acids. In germline, CDR1 is MNHEY, CDR2 SVGAGI. J was trimmed by 5 bases and V by 4 bases; bases with no gene match: 6. This CDR3 reads CASSSTGAATEAFF. Written as DNA, the CDR3 is TGTGCCAGCAGTTCGACAGGGGCGGCTACTGAAGCTTTCTTT.

This chain links TRBV7-2 with TRBJ2-4, with D possibly TRBD2 on 6 matching bases. The CDR3 spans 15 residues. Trimming took off 1 base at V and 6 bases at J, with 13 bases between the two ends. In germline, CDR1 is SGHTA, CDR2 FQGNSA. The CDR3 coding sequence is TGTGCCAGCAGCTTAGTCGGGACTTCAACAAACATTCAGTACTTC. Amino acids: CASSLVGTSTNIQYF.